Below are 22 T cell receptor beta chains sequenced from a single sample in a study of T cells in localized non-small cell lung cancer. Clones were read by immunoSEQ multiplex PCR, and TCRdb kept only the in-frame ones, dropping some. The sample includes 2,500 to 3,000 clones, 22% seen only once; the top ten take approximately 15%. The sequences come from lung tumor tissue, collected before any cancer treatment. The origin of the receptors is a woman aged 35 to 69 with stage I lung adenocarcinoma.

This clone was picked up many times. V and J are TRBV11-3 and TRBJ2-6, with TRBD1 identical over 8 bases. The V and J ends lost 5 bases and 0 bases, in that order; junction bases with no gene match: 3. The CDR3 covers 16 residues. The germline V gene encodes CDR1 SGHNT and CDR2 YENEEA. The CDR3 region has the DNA TGTGCCAGCAGCGGGACAGGTTACTCTGGGGCCAACGTCCTGACTTTC. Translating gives CASSGTGYSGANVLTF.

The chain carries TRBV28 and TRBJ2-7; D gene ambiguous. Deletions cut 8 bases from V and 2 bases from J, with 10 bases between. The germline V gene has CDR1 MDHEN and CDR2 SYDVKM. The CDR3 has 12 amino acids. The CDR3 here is CASQPGTYEQYF. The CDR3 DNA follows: TGTGCCAGCCAGCCTGGAACCTACGAGCAGTACTTC.

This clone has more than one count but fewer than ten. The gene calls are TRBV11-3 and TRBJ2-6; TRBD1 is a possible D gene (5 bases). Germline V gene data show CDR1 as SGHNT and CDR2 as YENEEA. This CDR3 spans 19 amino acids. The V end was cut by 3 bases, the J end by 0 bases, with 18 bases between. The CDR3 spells CASSLPIHRSSSGANVLTF. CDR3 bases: TGTGCCAGCAGCTTGCCTATACACAGGAGCAGCTCTGGGGCCAACGTCCTGACTTTC.

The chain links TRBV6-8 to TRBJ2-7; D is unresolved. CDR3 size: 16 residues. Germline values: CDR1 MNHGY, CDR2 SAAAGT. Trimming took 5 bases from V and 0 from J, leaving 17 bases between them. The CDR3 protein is CASSPPLRGISYEQYF. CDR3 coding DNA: TGTGCCAGCAGTCCCCCTCTTCGCGGCATCTCCTACGAGCAGTACTTC.

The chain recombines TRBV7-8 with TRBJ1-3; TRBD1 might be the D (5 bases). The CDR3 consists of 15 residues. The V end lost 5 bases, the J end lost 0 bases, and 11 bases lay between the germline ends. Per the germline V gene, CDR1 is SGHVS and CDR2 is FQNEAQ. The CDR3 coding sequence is TGTGCCAGCAGCCCGGACATGGACTCTGGAAACACCATATATTTT. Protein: CASSPDMDSGNTIYF.

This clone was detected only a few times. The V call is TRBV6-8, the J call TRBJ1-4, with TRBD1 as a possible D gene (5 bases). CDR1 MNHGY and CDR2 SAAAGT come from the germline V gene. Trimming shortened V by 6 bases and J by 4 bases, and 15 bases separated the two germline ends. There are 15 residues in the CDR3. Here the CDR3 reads CASSRREGVNEKLFF. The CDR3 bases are TGTGCCAGCAGCCGCAGGGAAGGAGTTAATGAAAAACTGTTTTTT.

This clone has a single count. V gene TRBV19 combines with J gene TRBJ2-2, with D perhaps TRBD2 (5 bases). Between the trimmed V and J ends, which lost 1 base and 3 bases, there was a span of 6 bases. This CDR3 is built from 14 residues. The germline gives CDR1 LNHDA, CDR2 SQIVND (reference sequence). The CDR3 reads CASSIGGYTGELFF. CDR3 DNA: TGTGCCAGTAGTATAGGCGGGTACACCGGGGAGCTGTTTTTT.

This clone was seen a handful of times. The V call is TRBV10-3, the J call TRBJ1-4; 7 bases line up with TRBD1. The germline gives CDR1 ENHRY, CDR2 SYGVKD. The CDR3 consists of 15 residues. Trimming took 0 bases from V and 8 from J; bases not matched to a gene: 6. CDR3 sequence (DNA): TGTGCCATCAGTGAGTCGCCGACAGGGTACGAAAAACTGTTTTTT. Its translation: CAISESPTGYEKLFF.

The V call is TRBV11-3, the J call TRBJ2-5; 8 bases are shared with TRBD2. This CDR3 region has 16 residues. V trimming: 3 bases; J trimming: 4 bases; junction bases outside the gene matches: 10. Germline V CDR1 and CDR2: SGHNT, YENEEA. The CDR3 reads CASSFLEASGRETQYF. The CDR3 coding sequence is TGTGCCAGCAGCTTCCTCGAGGCTAGCGGGCGAGAGACCCAGTACTTC.

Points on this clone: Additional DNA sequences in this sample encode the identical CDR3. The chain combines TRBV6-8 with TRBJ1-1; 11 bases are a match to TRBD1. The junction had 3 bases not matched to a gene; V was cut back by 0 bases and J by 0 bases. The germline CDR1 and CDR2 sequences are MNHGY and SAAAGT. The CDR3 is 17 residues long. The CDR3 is CASSYSRTGGLNTEAFF. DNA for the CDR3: TGTGCCAGCAGTTACTCGAGGACAGGGGGCCTGAACACTGAAGCTTTCTTT.

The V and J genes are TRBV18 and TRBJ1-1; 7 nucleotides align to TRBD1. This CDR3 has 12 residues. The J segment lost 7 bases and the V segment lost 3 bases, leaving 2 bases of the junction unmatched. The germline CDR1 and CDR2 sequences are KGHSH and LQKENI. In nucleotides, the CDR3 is TGTGCCAGCTCACCCGGGACAGATGAAGCTTTCTTT. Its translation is CASSPGTDEAFF.

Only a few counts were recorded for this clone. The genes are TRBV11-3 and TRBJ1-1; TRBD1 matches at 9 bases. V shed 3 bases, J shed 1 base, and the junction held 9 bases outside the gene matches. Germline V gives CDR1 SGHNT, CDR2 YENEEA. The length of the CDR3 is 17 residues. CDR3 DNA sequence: TGTGCCAGCAGCTTGGCTTGGGGACAGGGAACGAACACTGAAGCTTTCTTT. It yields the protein CASSLAWGQGTNTEAFF.

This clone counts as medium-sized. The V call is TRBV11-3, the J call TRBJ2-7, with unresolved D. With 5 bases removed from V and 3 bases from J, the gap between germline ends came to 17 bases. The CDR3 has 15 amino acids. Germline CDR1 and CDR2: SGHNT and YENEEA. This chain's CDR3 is CASSGGRTGFYEQYF. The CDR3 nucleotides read TGTGCCAGCAGCGGTGGGCGGACGGGCTTCTACGAGCAGTACTTC.

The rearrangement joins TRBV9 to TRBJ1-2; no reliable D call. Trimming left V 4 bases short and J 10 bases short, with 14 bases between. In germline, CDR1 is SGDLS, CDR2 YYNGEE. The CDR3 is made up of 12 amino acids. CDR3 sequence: CASSSLSEIYTF. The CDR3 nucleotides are TGTGCCAGCAGCTCGTTATCGGAGATCTACACCTTC.

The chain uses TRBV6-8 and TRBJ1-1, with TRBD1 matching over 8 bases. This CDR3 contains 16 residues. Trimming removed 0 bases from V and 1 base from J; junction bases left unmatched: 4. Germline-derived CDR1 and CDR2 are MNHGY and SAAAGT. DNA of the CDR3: TGTGCCAGCAGTTACTCTTGGACAGGGCGGAACACTGAAGCTTTCTTT. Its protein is CASSYSWTGRNTEAFF.

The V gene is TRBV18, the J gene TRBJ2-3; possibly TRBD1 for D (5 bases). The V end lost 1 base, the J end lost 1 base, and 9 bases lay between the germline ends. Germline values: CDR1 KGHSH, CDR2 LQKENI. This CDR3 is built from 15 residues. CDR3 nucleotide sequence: TGTGCCAGCTCACCACGGGGCATTGGCACAGATACGCAGTATTTT. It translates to CASSPRGIGTDTQYF.

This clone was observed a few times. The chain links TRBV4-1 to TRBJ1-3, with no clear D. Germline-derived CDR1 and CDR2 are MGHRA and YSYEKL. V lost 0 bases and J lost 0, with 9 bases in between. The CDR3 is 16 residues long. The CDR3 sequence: CASSQEGRRSGNTIYF. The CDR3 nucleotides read TGCGCCAGCAGCCAAGAGGGGAGACGCTCTGGAAACACCATATATTTT.

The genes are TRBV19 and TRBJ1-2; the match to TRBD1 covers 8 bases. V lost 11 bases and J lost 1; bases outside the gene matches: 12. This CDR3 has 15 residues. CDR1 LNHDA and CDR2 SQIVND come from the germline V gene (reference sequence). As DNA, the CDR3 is TGTGCCTCGAGGGACAGGACCAGTATTAACTATGGCTACACCTTC. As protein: CASRDRTSINYGYTF.

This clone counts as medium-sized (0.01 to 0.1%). In DNA, the CDR3 is TGTGCCAGCAGCTCTTACGACAGGTCCCAAGAGACCCAGTACTTC. Protein product: CASSSYDRSQETQYF. The gene calls are TRBV9 and TRBJ2-5, with D possibly matching TRBD1 (6 bases). Germline V gene sequence: CDR1 SGDLS, CDR2 YYNGEE. The CDR3 has 15 amino acids. V lost 4 bases, J lost 1 base, and 14 bases lay in between.

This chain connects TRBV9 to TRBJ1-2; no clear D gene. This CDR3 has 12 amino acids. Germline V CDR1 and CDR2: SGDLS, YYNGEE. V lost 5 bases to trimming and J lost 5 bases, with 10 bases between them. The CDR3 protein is CASSEVGYGYTF. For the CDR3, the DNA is TGTGCCAGCAGTGAGGTCGGGTATGGCTACACCTTC.

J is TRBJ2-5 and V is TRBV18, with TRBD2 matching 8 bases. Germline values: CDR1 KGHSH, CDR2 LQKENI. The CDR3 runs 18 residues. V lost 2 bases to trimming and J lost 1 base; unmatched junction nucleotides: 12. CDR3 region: CASSPLASGPYRQETQYF. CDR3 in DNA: TGTGCCAGCTCACCATTGGCTAGCGGGCCGTACCGCCAAGAGACCCAGTACTTC.

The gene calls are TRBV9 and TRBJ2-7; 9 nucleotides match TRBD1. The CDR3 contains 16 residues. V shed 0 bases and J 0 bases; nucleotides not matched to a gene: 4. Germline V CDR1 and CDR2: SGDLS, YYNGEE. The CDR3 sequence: CASSVVGTGNSYEQYF. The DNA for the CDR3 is TGTGCCAGCAGCGTAGTAGGGACAGGGAACTCCTACGAGCAGTACTTC.